The 10 T cell receptor beta chains given below trace back to one sample, sequenced in a study of blood T cell repertoires in COVID-19. This table comes from immunoSEQ multiplex PCR, and its TCRdb copy is limited to in-frame clones, with some not included. This table holds 250,000 or so clones, 88% found once. The sequenced material came from peripheral blood. All receptors derive from a woman aged 40 to 50 who had recovered from COVID-19.

The chain links TRBV11-2 to TRBJ2-3; D is unclear. Germline CDR1 SGHAT, CDR2 FQNNGV. This CDR3 comprises 11 residues. V gave up 3 bases and J gave up 10 bases, with 8 bases separating them. CDR3 in DNA: TGTGCCAGCAGCTTGGTGGAGCCGCAGTATTTT. This codes for CASSLVEPQYF.

J is TRBJ1-2 and V is TRBV7-2; D remains unclear. Germline values: CDR1 SGHTA, CDR2 FQGNSA. The CDR3 length is 14 residues. The ends were cut back, 0 bases at V and 5 bases at J, with 10 bases in the middle. The CDR3 region has the DNA TGTGCCAGCAGCTTAGCGCTAGTGGAATATGGCTACACCTTC. Its protein product is CASSLALVEYGYTF. The full variable domain, with the rest looked up from reference TRBV7-2 and TRBJ1-2, is GAGVSQSPSNKVTEKGKDVELRCDPISGHTALYWYRQSLGQGLEFLIYFQGNSAPDKSGLPSDRFSAERTGGSVSTLTIQRTQQEDSAVYLCASSLALVEYGYTFGSGTRLTVV.

The chain employs TRBV27 and TRBJ1-4; the D gene is possibly TRBD1 (6 bases). This CDR3 is built from 17 residues. Trimming removed 4 bases from V and 0 bases from J, with 15 bases in between. The germline V gene encodes CDR1 MNHEY and CDR2 SMNVEV (reference sequence). The CDR3: CASSWTASLPTNEKLFF. The DNA for the CDR3 is TGTGCCAGCAGTTGGACAGCTTCCCTTCCAACTAATGAAAAACTGTTTTTT.

As to this clone: The same CDR3 arises from other DNA sequences in this sample as well. This chain links TRBV24-1 with TRBJ1-2, with TRBD1 matching 10 bases. The CDR3 runs to 15 residues. V was pared by 4 bases and J by 2 bases, with 3 bases of the junction left unmatched. In germline, CDR1 is KGHDR, CDR2 SFDVKD. Here the CDR3 reads CATSDPGQGNYGYTF. CDR3 DNA sequence: TGTGCCACCAGTGACCCGGGACAGGGGAACTATGGCTACACCTTC.

The CDR3 DNA follows: TGTGCCACCAGTGATCCCCGACAACCCCAAGAGACCCAGTACTTC. Residues: CATSDPRQPQETQYF. The chain recombines TRBV24-1 with TRBJ2-5, with D unresolved. Germline CDR1 is KGHDR and CDR2 is SFDVKD. The V end was cut by 3 bases, the J end by 1 base, with 11 bases between. The CDR3 sequence is 15 residues long.

The V and J genes are TRBV7-9 and TRBJ2-1; D is perhaps TRBD2 (6 bases). The CDR3 totals 17 residues. V was cut by 2 bases and J by 3 bases, with 17 bases left in between. Germline V lookup: CDR1 SEHNR, CDR2 FQNEAQ (reference sequence). CDR3 region: CASSLSWRENNYNEQFF. CDR3 in DNA: TGTGCCAGCAGCTTATCCTGGAGGGAGAACAACTACAATGAGCAGTTCTTC.

The V and J genes are TRBV5-6 and TRBJ2-2, with a tentative D call TRBD2 (7 bases). Looked up from germline, CDR1 is SGHDT and CDR2 is YYEEEE. The CDR3 is made up of 16 amino acids. The germline V and J ends were trimmed by 4 bases and 4 bases, with 17 bases remaining between them. The CDR3 is CASSPGGQGVTGELFF. The CDR3 nucleotides are TGTGCCAGCAGCCCGGGGGGCCAGGGCGTCACCGGGGAGCTGTTTTTT.

This CDR3 reads CASTHGEATYNEQFF. The CDR3 nucleotides read TGTGCCAGCACCCACGGGGAGGCAACCTACAATGAGCAGTTCTTC. The rearrangement links TRBV11-2 to TRBJ2-1; D might be TRBD2 (6 bases). CDR1 is SGHAT and CDR2 is FQNNGV in the germline V gene. The CDR3 runs to 15 residues. Trimming removed 7 bases at V and 2 bases at J, with 15 bases between.

The chain couples TRBV10-3 to TRBJ1-1, with D possibly matching TRBD1 (5 bases). Germline lookup yields CDR1 ENHRY and CDR2 SYGVKD. The CDR3 extends over 14 amino acids. Trimming removed 6 bases at V and 2 bases at J, with 13 bases between. The CDR3 is CAISAGPVNTEAFF. The DNA of the CDR3 is TGTGCCATCAGCGCGGGACCTGTAAACACTGAAGCTTTCTTT.

The V call is TRBV6-5, the J call TRBJ2-2, with 9 bases lining up with TRBD1. Germline-derived CDR1 and CDR2 are MNHEY and SVGAGI. The CDR3 consists of 16 residues. Losses at the gene ends were 0 bases for V and 6 bases for J; bases not matched to a gene: 5. CDR3 protein: CASSYSGTGLAGELFF. The CDR3 nucleotides read TGTGCCAGCAGTTACTCCGGGACAGGGTTGGCCGGGGAGCTGTTTTTT.